This TCR beta chain was sequenced during a study of T cell responses to AZD1222 COVID-19 vaccine. Points from the study as a whole: Donors skewed white British and female; clonal diversity was possibly underestimated. Only a handful of people who got AZD1222 tested seropositive at baseline.

Produced via immunoSEQ multiplex PCR; TCRdb's table is partial and in-frame only. The sample has tens of thousands of clones, around 80% seen once. This clone was observed many times. Its antigen is undetermined. V gave up 6 bases and J gave up 8 bases, with 10 bases separating them. This CDR3 is 11 amino acids long. Material: peripheral blood, obtained 28 days after the second AZD1222 dose. The chain links TRBV12-3 or TRBV12-4 to TRBJ2-5; D unclear. This receptor was identified in an adult who received the AZD1222 COVID-19 vaccine. DNA of the CDR3: TGTGCCAGCAGCACCGGACGTACCCAGTACTTC. It translates to CASSTGRTQYF.